The clone carrying this TCR beta chain was observed a few times. TCRdb re-called the RT-PCR reads through MiXCR, storing one row per CDR3 protein. This table has more than 600,000 distinct CDR3 sequences, 12% to 15% appearing once. Germline CDR1 is SGHRS and CDR2 is YFSETQ. The ends were cut back, 5 bases at V and 0 bases at J, with 6 bases in the middle. The CDR3 length is 13 residues. The TCR comes from a female donor in good health, serving as a healthy control. The rearrangement joins TRBV5-1 to TRBJ1-5; D ambiguous. The sample consisted of memory CD4+ T cells from blood. CDR3 in DNA: TGCGCCAGCAGTGGTTTTAGCAATCAGCCCCAGCATTTT. Translated, it gives CASSGFSNQPQHF.